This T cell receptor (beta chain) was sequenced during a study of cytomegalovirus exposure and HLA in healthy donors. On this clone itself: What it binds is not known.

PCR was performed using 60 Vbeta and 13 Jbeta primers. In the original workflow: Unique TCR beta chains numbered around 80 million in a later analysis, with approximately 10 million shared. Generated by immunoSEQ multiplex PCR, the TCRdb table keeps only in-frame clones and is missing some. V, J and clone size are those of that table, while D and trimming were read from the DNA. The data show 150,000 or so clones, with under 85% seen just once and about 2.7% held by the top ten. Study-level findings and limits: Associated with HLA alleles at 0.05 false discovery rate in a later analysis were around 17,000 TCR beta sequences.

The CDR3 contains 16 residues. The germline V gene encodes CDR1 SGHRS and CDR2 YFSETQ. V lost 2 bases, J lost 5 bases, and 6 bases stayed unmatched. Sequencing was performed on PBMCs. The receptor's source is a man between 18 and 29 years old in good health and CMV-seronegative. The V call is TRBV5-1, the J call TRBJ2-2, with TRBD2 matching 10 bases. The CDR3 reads CASSFPGLASTGELFF. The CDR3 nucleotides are TGCGCCAGCAGCTTCCCGGGACTAGCGTCGACCGGGGAGCTGTTTTTT.